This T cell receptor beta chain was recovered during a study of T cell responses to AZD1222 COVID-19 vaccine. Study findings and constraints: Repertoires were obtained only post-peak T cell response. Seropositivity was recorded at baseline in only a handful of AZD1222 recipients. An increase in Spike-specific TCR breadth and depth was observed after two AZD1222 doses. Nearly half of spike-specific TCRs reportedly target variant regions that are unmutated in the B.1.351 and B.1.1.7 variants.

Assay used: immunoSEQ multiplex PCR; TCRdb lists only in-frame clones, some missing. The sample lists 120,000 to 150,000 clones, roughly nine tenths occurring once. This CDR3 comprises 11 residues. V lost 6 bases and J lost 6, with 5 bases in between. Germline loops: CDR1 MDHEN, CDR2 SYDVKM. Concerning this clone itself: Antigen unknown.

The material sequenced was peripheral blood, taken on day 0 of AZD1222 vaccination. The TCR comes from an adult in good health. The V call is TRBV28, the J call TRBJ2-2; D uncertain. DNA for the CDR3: TGTGCCAGCAGCCGGCCCGGGGAGCTGTTTTTT. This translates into CASSRPGELFF.